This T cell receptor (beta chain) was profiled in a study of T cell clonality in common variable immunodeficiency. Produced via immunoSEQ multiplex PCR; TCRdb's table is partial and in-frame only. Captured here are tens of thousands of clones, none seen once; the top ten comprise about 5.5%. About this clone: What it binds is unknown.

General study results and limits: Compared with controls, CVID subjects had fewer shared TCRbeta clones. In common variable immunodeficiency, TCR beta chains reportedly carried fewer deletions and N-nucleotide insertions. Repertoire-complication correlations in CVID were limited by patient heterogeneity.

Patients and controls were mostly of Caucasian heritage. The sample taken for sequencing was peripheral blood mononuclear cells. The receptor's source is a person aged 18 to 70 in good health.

The CDR3 DNA, read in part, is TGTGCCATCTTCGGGGGGGGGATACAAGAGACC. Translated, it gives CAIFGGGIQET. The entire CDR3 is CAIFGGGIQETQYF. This chain uses TRBV10-3 with TRBJ2-5; 8 bases are shared with TRBD2. The CDR3 extends 3 residues past the end of the read, so its final part is completed from the germline J gene. V lost 8 bases to trimming and J lost 2 bases; unmatched junction nucleotides: 7. This CDR3 has 14 residues. Germline loops: CDR1 ENHRY, CDR2 SYGVKD.